This section outlines one TCR beta chain sequence together with its context. Its matching antigen is unknown. These data come from a study of T cells expressing NK-cell markers. About the study: The authors sequenced eight donors, of whom seven were HCMV-seropositive and one was seronegative. Findings and caveats of the study: Expanded clones of NKG2C+ T cells had an unclear HCMV specificity. Four donors showed these clonotypes also leading the CD3+CD56-NKG2C+ fraction.

In generating TCR beta cDNA, 5'RACE template switching with UMIs was used. TCRdb reanalyzed the 5' RACE reads and collapses them to one entry per CDR3 protein, without DNA. The table lists around 260,000 distinct CDR3 sequences. The TCR originated in a woman between 18 and 69 years old in good health. The sequenced material came from blood T cells: a sorted CD56 or NKG2C T cell subset, CD4+ or CD8+ T cells, or bulk PBMC T cells (not recorded which).

The CDR3 sequence is CASSDTGNNGYTF. The V and J genes are TRBV7-2 and TRBJ1-2; the TRBD1 assignment by TCRdb is unverifiable without DNA. The CDR3 is made up of 13 amino acids. Looked up from germline, CDR1 is SGHTA and CDR2 is FQGNSA. The variable domain in full, completed from reference TRBV7-2 and TRBJ1-2, reads GAGVSQSPSNKVTEKGKDVELRCDPISGHTALYWYRQSLGQGLEFLIYFQGNSAPDKSGLPSDRFSAERTGGSVSTLTIQRTQQEDSAVYLCASSDTGNNGYTFGSGTRLTVV.